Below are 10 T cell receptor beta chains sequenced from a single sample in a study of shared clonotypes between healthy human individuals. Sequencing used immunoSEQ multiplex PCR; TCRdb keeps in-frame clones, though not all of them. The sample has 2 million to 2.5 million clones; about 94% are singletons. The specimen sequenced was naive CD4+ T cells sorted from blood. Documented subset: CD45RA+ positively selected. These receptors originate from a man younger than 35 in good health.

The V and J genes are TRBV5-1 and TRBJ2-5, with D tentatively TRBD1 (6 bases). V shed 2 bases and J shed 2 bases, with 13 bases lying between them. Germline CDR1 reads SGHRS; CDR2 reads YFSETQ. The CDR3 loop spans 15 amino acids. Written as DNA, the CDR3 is TGCGCCAGCAGCTTATACTCCGGGACACAAGAGACCCAGTACTTC. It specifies CASSLYSGTQETQYF.

For the CDR3, the DNA is TGCGCCAGCAGCCAACACAATGGATTAGACAGGGGGAAGGGCTACACCTTC. This codes for CASSQHNGLDRGKGYTF. This rearrangement joins TRBV4-1 to TRBJ1-2; 9 bases line up with TRBD1. Per germline, CDR1 MGHRA and CDR2 YSYEKL. With V trimmed by 2 bases and J by 8 bases, 15 bases remained unmatched. This CDR3 comprises 17 residues.

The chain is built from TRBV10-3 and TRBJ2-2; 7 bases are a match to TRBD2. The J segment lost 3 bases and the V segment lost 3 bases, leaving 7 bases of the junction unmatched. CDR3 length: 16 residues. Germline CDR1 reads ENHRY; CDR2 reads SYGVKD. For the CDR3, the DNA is TGTGCCATCAGTGAAACCCGGGGGAGGGACACCGGGGAGCTGTTTTTT. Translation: CAISETRGRDTGELFF.

The CDR3 loop reads CASSLSGTSYGYTF. In DNA form, the CDR3 reads TGTGCCAGCAGTTTATCCGGGACGAGCTATGGCTACACCTTC. The V gene is TRBV28, the J gene TRBJ1-2; tentative D call: TRBD1 (5 bases). The CDR3 runs 14 residues. Germline-derived CDR1 and CDR2 are MDHEN and SYDVKM. The germline V and J ends were trimmed by 1 base and 4 bases, with 10 bases remaining between them.

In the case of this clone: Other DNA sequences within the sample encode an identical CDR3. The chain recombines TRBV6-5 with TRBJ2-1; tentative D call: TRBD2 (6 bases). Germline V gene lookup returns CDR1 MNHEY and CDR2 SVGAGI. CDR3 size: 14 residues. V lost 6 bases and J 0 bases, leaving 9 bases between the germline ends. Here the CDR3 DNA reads TGTGCCAGCAGCCGGGGAGGCTCCTACAATGAGCAGTTCTTC. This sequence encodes CASSRGGSYNEQFF.

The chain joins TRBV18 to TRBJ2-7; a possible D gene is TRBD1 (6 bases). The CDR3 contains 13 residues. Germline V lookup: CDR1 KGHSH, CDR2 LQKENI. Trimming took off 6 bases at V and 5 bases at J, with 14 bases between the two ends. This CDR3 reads CASSQGQVNEQYF. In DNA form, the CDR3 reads TGTGCCAGCTCTCAGGGGCAAGTAAACGAGCAGTACTTC.

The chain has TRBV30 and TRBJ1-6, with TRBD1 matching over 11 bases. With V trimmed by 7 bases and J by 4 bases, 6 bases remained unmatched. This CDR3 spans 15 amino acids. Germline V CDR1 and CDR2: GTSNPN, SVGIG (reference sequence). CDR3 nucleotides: TGTGCCTCCAGGGGGACAGGGGGTTATAATTCACCCCTCCACTTT. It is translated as CASRGTGGYNSPLHF.

The CDR3 reads CASSETSLSYNEQFF. Written as DNA, the CDR3 is TGCGCCAGCTCCGAGACTAGTCTCTCCTACAATGAGCAGTTCTTC. The genes are TRBV5-1 and TRBJ2-1; D is possibly TRBD2 (6 bases). The germline V and J ends were trimmed by 7 bases and 0 bases, with 14 bases remaining between them. The CDR3 sequence is 15 residues long. Germline-derived CDR1 and CDR2 are SGHRS and YFSETQ.

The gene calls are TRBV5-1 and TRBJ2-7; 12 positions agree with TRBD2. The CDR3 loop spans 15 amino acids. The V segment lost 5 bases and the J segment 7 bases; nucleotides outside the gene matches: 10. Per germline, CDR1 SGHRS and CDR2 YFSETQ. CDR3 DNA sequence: TGCGCCAGCAGGTTCGCTAGCGGGGGGGCTCAAGAGCAGTACTTC. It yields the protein CASRFASGGAQEQYF.

The CDR3 DNA follows: TGCGCCAGCAACCCAGGGACCCCAATTTCAGAGACCCAGTACTTC. This encodes CASNPGTPISETQYF. The rearrangement uses TRBV5-1 and TRBJ2-5; D may match TRBD1 or TRBD2 (5 bases each). The CDR3 extends over 15 amino acids. The germline CDR1 and CDR2 sequences are SGHRS and YFSETQ. Trimming shortened V by 6 bases and J by 4 bases, and 19 bases separated the two germline ends.